This T cell receptor beta chain was found in a study of blood T cells in healthy people across ages. A second about 6 to 11 cycle PCR used barcoded and J-beta primers. TCRdb recomputed calls from the 5' RACE reads with MiXCR, one row per CDR3 protein. The profile shows approximately 350,000 distinct CDR3 sequences, over 45% of them singletons. The authors isolated at least 6.5 million PBMCs per sample. CDR1 and CDR2 from the germline V gene are KGHDR and SFDVKD. Trimming left V 5 bases short and J 0 bases short, with 7 bases between. The CDR3 is made up of 13 amino acids. The chain recombines TRBV24-1 with TRBJ2-7; D is unresolved. The sequence derives from a man between 60 and 75 years old in good health. Sequenced: blood. For the CDR3, the DNA is TGTGCCACCAGTGCCAAAAACTCCTACGAGCAGTACTTC. Protein: CATSAKNSYEQYF.